The following is a T cell receptor beta chain sequence with its context. This entry is derived from a study of human T cells and chemical hapten exposure. Trimming stripped 3 bases from V and 5 bases from J, with 8 bases between. The CDR3 loop spans 13 amino acids. Germline V gene data show CDR1 as SGHNT and CDR2 as YYREEE (reference sequence). The time point was: patch test 3, about 24 weeks after DPC sensitization. As to treatment: therapeutic diphenylcyclopropenone sensitization with weekly scalp DPC. The drawing of blood occurred before each patch test was applied. TCRdb itself ran the RACE reads through MiXCR, one entry per CDR3 protein. The sample contains approximately 60,000 distinct CDR3 sequences, approximately 9.9% of which appear only once.

The rearrangement links TRBV5-4 to TRBJ2-2, with TRBD1 as a possible D gene (6 bases). Sample: whole blood, taken in connection with sensitization to the hapten diphenylcyclopropenone (DPC). This receptor was identified in a woman younger than 45 with alopecia areata. Some clones in this sample may be carry-over from other donors' samples. CDR3 bases: TGTGCCAGCAGCTCCGGACAGACCGGGGAGCTGTTTTTT. The encoded protein is CASSSGQTGELFF. The full variable domain, rest sourced from reference TRBV5-4 and TRBJ2-2, is ETGVTQSPTHLIKTRGQQVTLRCSSQSGHNTVSWYQQALGQGPQFIFQYYREEENGRGNFPPRFSGLQFPNYSSELNVNALELDDSALYLCASSSGQTGELFFGEGSRLTVL.